Given below is one T cell receptor beta chain in context. Its antigen is undetermined. This record belongs to a study of graft-versus-host responses after intestinal transplantation. Study context: Multivisceral, liver-intestinal, or isolated intestinal grafts went to recipients. Study-wide findings and caveats: The study associated peak circulating GvH clone levels with early post-transplant HvG declines. GvH clones were identified in recipient marrow, with some first appearing in ileum or blood.

Germline CDR1 reads MNHEY; CDR2 reads SVGAGI. Between the trimmed V and J ends, which lost 0 bases and 0 bases, there was a span of 2 bases. The CDR3 spans 13 residues. Libraries were prepared by immunoSEQ multiplex PCR; TCRdb keeps only in-frame clonotypes and omits some of them. The repertoire consists of some 150,000 clones, with 92% occurring once and the leading ten covering 0.19%. The chain has TRBV6-5 and TRBJ1-2; D is unresolved. The specimen comprised unstimulated CD4+ T cells sorted from spleen or lymph node cells, sampled before intestinal transplant. The TCR sequence derives from a human donor who received an intestinal transplant. CDR3 coding DNA: TGTGCCAGCAGTTACTCCACTAACTATGGCTACACCTTC. It translates to CASSYSTNYGYTF.